This T cell receptor (beta chain) came from a study of blood T cells in healthy people across ages. Alongside a J-beta primer mix, a sample-barcoded 5' primer served in a second PCR lasting about 7 to 11 cycles. TCRdb redid the calling of the 5' RACE reads with MiXCR, one entry per CDR3 protein. The repertoire has under 850,000 distinct CDR3 sequences, roughly 34% of them found once; the top ten carry 13%. To note about this clonotype: Antigen unknown. This could be a read error, since a much larger clone is one nucleotide away.

Study results and caveats: Higher diversity, along with more naive CD4+ cells, distinguished long-lived donors from aged donors.

The sequence was collected from a man between 18 and 29 years old in good health. The sequenced sample was blood.

In nucleotides, the CDR3 is TGTGCCAGCAGCGGATCCGGGGGGGGGTCCTACAATGAGCAGTTCTTC. This encodes CASSGSGGGSYNEQFF. The chain joins TRBV5-5 to TRBJ2-1; TRBD2 matches 8 bases. CDR1 and CDR2 (germline): SGHKS, YYEKEE (reference sequence). The CDR3 extends over 16 amino acids. The V segment lost 4 bases and the J segment 1 base; nucleotides outside the gene matches: 7.